This T cell receptor (beta chain) was identified in a study of T cell changes during pregnancy in multiple sclerosis. The CDR3 is 16 residues long. CDR1 is MNHNS and CDR2 is SASEGT in the germline V gene. V shed 4 bases and J shed 2 bases, with 12 bases lying between them. TCRdb keeps only in-frame clones here, not all; method: immunoSEQ multiplex PCR. This table holds around 95,000 clones, around 93% found once. The TCR sequence derives from a female donor with multiple sclerosis, enrolled in a pregnancy study. The genes are TRBV6-1 and TRBJ2-6, with D perhaps TRBD2 (6 bases). Sequenced material: peripheral blood, taken after pregnancy. DNA of the CDR3: TGTGCCAGCAGTGGATTTTGGGGGGCTGGGGCCAACGTCCTGACTTTC. Translation gives CASSGFWGAGANVLTF.